This TCR beta chain was obtained from a study of cytomegalovirus exposure and HLA in healthy donors. Assay: immunoSEQ multiplex PCR; the TCRdb copy retains only in-frame clones and omits some. The sample records approximately 300,000 clones, roughly 88% being singletons. Germline V lookup: CDR1 SGHRS, CDR2 YFSETQ. The CDR3 runs 13 residues. Trimming removed 0 bases from V and 5 bases from J, with 9 bases in between. This TCR was recovered from a woman aged 18-35 years in good health and CMV-seronegative. The chain uses TRBV5-1 and TRBJ2-7; no definite D call. The specimen was PBMCs. The CDR3 region has the DNA TGCGCCAGCAGCTTGGGACTGAGGAACGAGCAGTACTTC. It specifies CASSLGLRNEQYF.